These T cell receptor beta chains were read from a single sample in a study of blood T cell repertoires in COVID-19. The assay was immunoSEQ multiplex PCR, and TCRdb's table has in-frame clones only and misses some. Of under 200,000 clones listed, 77% were seen once; the top ten hold 2.8%. The specimen was peripheral blood. The source is a man aged 70-80 years with acute or convalescent COVID-19. The CDR3 runs from the conserved cysteine through the conserved F or W. The order of the fields is D gene, V gene, CDR3 length, J gene, clone size, CDR3 protein, CDR3 DNA. D genes are given only for firm matches. Clone size is given for some rows only: seen once, a few or many times, or a class if the clone is expanded.

NA	TRBV7-9	17	TRBJ1-6	NA	CASSPPSIEDYNSPLHF	TGTGCCAGCAGCCCACCCTCGATAGAAGACTATAATTCACCCCTCCACTTT
NA	TRBV4-1	16	TRBJ2-2	once	CASSLREGAGTGELFF	TGCGCCAGCAGCCTCCGTGAGGGGGCGGGAACCGGGGAGCTGTTTTTT
NA	TRBV24-1	11	TRBJ2-7	few	CATSDNYEQYF	TGTGCCACCAGTGACAACTACGAGCAGTACTTC
NA	TRBV4-2	14	TRBJ2-7	NA	CASSLEAQGFEQYF	TGTGCCAGCAGCCTCGAGGCCCAGGGTTTCGAGCAGTACTTC
TRBD2	TRBV11-2	12	TRBJ2-2	NA	CASSLGLAGLFF	TGTGCCAGCAGCTTGGGACTAGCAGGGCTGTTTTTT
NA	TRBV9	15	TRBJ2-2	NA	CASSDWQANTGELFF	TGTGCCAGCAGCGATTGGCAGGCGAACACCGGGGAGCTGTTTTTT
TRBD1	TRBV7-8	18	TRBJ1-3	NA	CASSLLDRGSRSGNTIYF	TGTGCCAGCAGCTTACTGGACAGGGGTTCCCGTTCTGGAAACACCATATATTTT
TRBD1	TRBV7-2	13	TRBJ2-1	NA	CASRVQGYNEQFF	TGTGCCAGCAGGGTACAGGGGTACAATGAGCAGTTCTTC
TRBD1	TRBV6-4	13	TRBJ1-1	once	CASSNQGATEAFF	TGTGCCAGCAGCAATCAGGGGGCGACTGAAGCTTTCTTT
TRBD1	TRBV10-3	15	TRBJ2-7	NA	CAISATTRTGPEQYF	TGTGCCATCAGTGCCACTACTCGGACAGGGCCCGAGCAGTACTTC
TRBD1	TRBV4-3	15	TRBJ1-2	few	CASSQGDRGIGGYTF	TGCGCCAGCAGCCAAGGGGACAGGGGGATCGGGGGCTACACCTTC
NA	TRBV30	13	TRBJ1-5	NA	CAWSVQGYQPQHF	TGTGCCTGGAGTGTACAGGGCTACCAGCCCCAGCATTTT
TRBD1	TRBV28	16	TRBJ1-1	NA	CASSLTGTGGSAEAFF	TGTGCCAGCAGTTTAACCGGGACAGGGGGCTCGGCTGAAGCTTTCTTT
NA	TRBV6-1	16	TRBJ1-6	few	CASSDGGSSYNSPLHF	TGTGCCAGCAGTGATGGGGGGAGCTCCTATAATTCACCCCTCCACTTT
NA	TRBV19	13	TRBJ1-2	NA	CASSHRGDYGYTF	TGTGCCAGTAGTCATCGGGGGGACTATGGCTACACCTTC
TRBD2	TRBV12-5	16	TRBJ2-1	NA	CASGLEAGSPYNEQFF	TGTGCTAGTGGTTTGGAAGCGGGGTCCCCCTACAATGAGCAGTTCTTC
TRBD1	TRBV19	15	TRBJ1-1	NA	CASSIGSPGGTEAFF	TGTGCCAGTAGTATAGGCTCGCCAGGGGGCACTGAAGCTTTCTTT
TRBD1	TRBV5-1	18	TRBJ2-5	NA	CASSLTVGSGQGQETQYF	TGCGCCAGCAGCCTGACTGTAGGGTCCGGACAGGGCCAAGAGACCCAGTACTTC
TRBD1	TRBV28	15	TRBJ1-2	once	CASRNPGQGAGGYTF	TGTGCCAGCAGAAACCCGGGACAGGGGGCAGGTGGCTACACCTTC
NA	TRBV28	13	TRBJ2-7	NA	CASSPGQTYEQYF	TGTGCCAGCAGTCCGGGTCAAACCTACGAGCAGTACTTC
TRBD2	TRBV7-8	18	TRBJ2-5	NA	CASSLDSRGGNYQETQYF	TGTGCCAGCAGCTTAGATTCGCGCGGGGGGAACTACCAAGAGACCCAGTACTTC
NA	TRBV11-2	12	TRBJ2-1	once	CASSIIVLEQFF	TGTGCCAGCAGCATCATAGTTCTTGAGCAGTTCTTC
NA	TRBV9	16	TRBJ2-3	NA	CASSVSGGASTDTQYF	TGTGCCAGCAGCGTATCAGGCGGGGCTAGCACAGATACGCAGTATTTT
TRBD1	TRBV29-1	13	TRBJ1-1	NA	CSVYRQGAPEAFF	TGCAGCGTGTACAGACAGGGGGCCCCTGAAGCTTTCTTT
NA	TRBV20-1	10	TRBJ1-1	NA	CSARAGEAFF	TGCAGTGCTCGAGCGGGGGAAGCTTTCTTT
TRBD1	TRBV6-2/TRBV6-3	14	TRBJ2-3	NA	CASSSDREADTQYF	TGTGCCAGCAGTTCCGACAGGGAAGCAGATACGCAGTATTTT
TRBD1	TRBV2	14	TRBJ1-6	NA	CASTRQGLDSPLHF	TGTGCCAGCACACGACAGGGGTTGGATTCACCCCTCCACTTT
NA	TRBV25-1	13	TRBJ1-2	many	CASSEAEHYGYTF	TGTGCCAGCAGTGAGGCGGAGCACTATGGCTACACCTTC
TRBD1	TRBV6-6	13	TRBJ2-7	NA	CASRGLGLYEQYF	TGTGCCAGTAGGGGGCTAGGTTTGTACGAGCAGTACTTC
NA	TRBV5-1	14	TRBJ1-1	few	CASSPSGGDTEAFF	TGCGCCAGCAGCCCGTCTGGAGGGGACACTGAAGCTTTCTTT
TRBD2	TRBV9	17	TRBJ2-1	few	CASSVEGAGGPVDEQFF	TGTGCCAGCAGCGTAGAGGGAGCGGGAGGGCCGGTTGATGAGCAGTTCTTC
NA	TRBV6-5	13	TRBJ2-5	once	CASSRTAQETQYF	TGTGCCAGCAGTCGGACAGCACAAGAGACCCAGTACTTC
NA	TRBV3-1/TRBV3-2	12	TRBJ1-1	NA	CASSQSFTEAFF	TGTGCCAGCAGCCAAAGCTTCACTGAAGCTTTCTTT
TRBD1	TRBV29-1	13	TRBJ1-2	few	CSVRMGTAYGYTF	TGCAGCGTCAGGATGGGGACAGCCTATGGCTACACCTTC
TRBD2	TRBV19	14	TRBJ2-7	NA	CASSPLADSYEQYF	TGTGCCAGTAGTCCCCTAGCGGATAGCTACGAGCAGTACTTC
NA	TRBV19	16	TRBJ1-5	few	CASSEWEGLGNQPQHF	TGTGCCAGTAGCGAATGGGAGGGGCTTGGGAATCAGCCCCAGCATTTT
NA	TRBV7-9	13	TRBJ1-2	few	CASSFRDHYGYTF	TGTGCCAGCAGCTTCAGGGATCACTATGGCTACACCTTC
NA	TRBV7-2	14	TRBJ1-3	NA	CASSPGGAGNTIYF	TGTGCCAGCAGCCCCGGCGGGGCTGGAAACACCATATATTTT
NA	TRBV28	13	TRBJ1-3	NA	CASSGDSGNTIYF	TGTGCCAGCTCCGGTGACTCTGGAAACACCATATATTTT
TRBD1	TRBV24-1	16	TRBJ2-7	NA	CATSDSRPGQTYEQYF	TGTGCCACCAGTGATTCCCGCCCGGGACAGACCTACGAGCAGTACTTC
NA	TRBV3-1/TRBV3-2	14	TRBJ2-2	NA	CASSPGVDTGELFF	TGTGCCAGCAGCCCAGGGGTGGACACCGGGGAGCTGTTTTTT
NA	TRBV3-1/TRBV3-2	14	TRBJ2-1	NA	CASSQIRDSNEQFF	TGTGCCAGCAGCCAAATCCGGGACTCCAATGAGCAGTTCTTC
NA	TRBV7-2	16	TRBJ2-2	NA	CASSSRMRENTGELFF	TGTGCCAGCAGCTCCCGGATGAGGGAGAACACCGGGGAGCTGTTTTTT
TRBD1	TRBV5-1	12	TRBJ2-7	NA	CASSGTGIEQYF	TGCGCCAGCAGCGGGACAGGGATCGAGCAGTACTTC
NA	TRBV5-1	15	TRBJ1-2	NA	CASSASGQLTYGYTF	TGCGCCAGCAGTGCGTCCGGACAGCTAACCTATGGCTACACCTTC
TRBD2	TRBV4-1	15	TRBJ2-5	NA	CASSQGGTSQETQYF	TGCGCCAGCAGCCAAGGCGGGACTAGCCAAGAGACCCAGTACTTC
NA	TRBV19	14	TRBJ1-2	NA	CASTPGGEYNGYTF	TGTGCCAGTACCCCTGGAGGGGAATATAATGGCTACACCTTC
TRBD1	TRBV12-3/TRBV12-4	12	TRBJ1-3	few	CASSQAQGAYYF	TGTGCCAGCAGTCAGGCACAGGGGGCATACTATTTT
NA	TRBV12-3/TRBV12-4	12	TRBJ2-1	NA	CASSLADNEQFF	TGTGCCAGCAGTTTGGCTGACAATGAGCAGTTCTTC
TRBD2	TRBV6-6	16	TRBJ2-1	once	CASRTAGTSGYNEQFF	TGTGCCAGCAGAACCGCCGGGACTAGCGGCTACAATGAGCAGTTCTTC
TRBD2	TRBV5-1	18	TRBJ2-2	NA	CASSLELAGASGTGELFF	TGCGCCAGCAGCTTGGAACTAGCGGGGGCCTCGGGCACCGGGGAGCTGTTTTTT
NA	TRBV5-4	13	TRBJ1-4	NA	CASSLTGTDKLFF	TGTGCCAGCAGCTTAACAGGGACGGATAAACTGTTTTTT
NA	TRBV20-1	11	TRBJ2-2	NA	CSAKLNGELFF	TGCAGTGCTAAACTGAACGGGGAGCTGTTTTTT